This TCR beta chain was identified during a study of response to subunit inactivated influenza vaccine. Study results and caveats: Few additional T cells are recruited per seasonal influenza vaccination, authors suggested.

A few counts support this clonotype. Antigen specificity is unknown. Trimming took 5 bases from V and 3 from J; bases not matched to a gene: 6. Per the germline V gene, CDR1 is LNHNV and CDR2 is YYDKDF (reference sequence). The CDR3 is 14 amino acids. TCRdb re-derived calls from the RT-PCR reads in MiXCR, one entry per CDR3 protein. Altogether about 480,000 distinct CDR3 sequences are present, approximately 11% being singletons, with the ten largest covering about 12%. Sequenced material: PBMCs from blood, taken more than 35 days after vaccination. This sequence joins TRBV15 and TRBJ2-7; the match to TRBD1 covers 8 bases. The sequence came from a man in his fifties who received an inactivated influenza vaccine. CDR3 DNA sequence: TGTGCCACCAGCCTCGGGACAGGCTTCTACGAGCAGTACTTC. This sequence encodes CATSLGTGFYEQYF.